This T cell receptor beta chain stems from a study of blood T cell repertoires in COVID-19. Clones were read by immunoSEQ multiplex PCR, and TCRdb kept only the in-frame ones, dropping some. This sample yields approximately 210,000 clones, of which approximately 81% are seen a single time; more than 8.5% belongs to the top ten. Residents of about two dozen US areas, aged about 18 to 89 years, made up the participants. V lost 5 bases, J lost 5 bases, and 8 bases stayed unmatched. Looked up from germline, CDR1 is MNHEY and CDR2 is SMNVEV (reference sequence). The CDR3 runs to 15 residues. The receptor's source is a woman aged 50 to 65 with acute COVID-19. The rearrangement links TRBV27 to TRBJ2-3; 9 nucleotides align to TRBD2. The source material was PBMCs or T cells enriched from blood (not recorded which). The CDR3 sequence: CASSLSGRSIDTQYF. The CDR3 DNA sequence: TGTGCCAGCAGTCTGAGCGGGAGGTCGATAGATACGCAGTATTTT.